These 8 T cell receptor beta chains came from one sample sequenced in a study of memory CD4+ T cells and cytomegalovirus serostatus. Clones were sequenced by immunoSEQ multiplex PCR, and TCRdb holds only the in-frame ones, with some missing. The sample holds tens of thousands of clones; 75% to 80% are singletons and the top ten take about 4.8%. The sort gate was single viable CD3+CD4+CD8-CD45RO+ cells for memory CD4+ T cells. The sample comprised memory CD4+ T cells from blood. The receptors derive from an adult in good health and CMV-seropositive.

CDR3 loop: CASSQERGNDEKLFF. CDR3 DNA sequence: TGCGCCAGCAGCCAGGAGAGGGGGAATGATGAAAAACTGTTTTTT. The chain links TRBV4-3 to TRBJ1-4, with D tentatively TRBD1 (6 bases). V was cut by 3 bases and J by 6 bases, with 14 bases left in between. Germline CDR1 LGHNA, CDR2 YSLEER. The length of the CDR3 is 15 residues.

The rearrangement joins TRBV7-9 to TRBJ2-3; D might be TRBD2 (6 bases). Per germline, CDR1 SEHNR and CDR2 FQNEAQ (reference sequence). Trimming stripped 5 bases from V and 0 bases from J, with 12 bases between. CDR3 size: 15 residues. CDR3 protein: CASSDGSWSTDTQYF. In DNA form, the CDR3 reads TGTGCCAGCAGCGACGGGAGCTGGAGCACAGATACGCAGTATTTT.

The chain links TRBV6-5 to TRBJ1-2; tentative D call: TRBD1 (5 bases). From germline, CDR1 is MNHEY and CDR2 SVGAGI. The CDR3 is 13 residues long. The ends were cut back, 6 bases at V and 2 bases at J, with 10 bases in the middle. This CDR3 is CASSPGPNYGYTF. The CDR3 coding sequence is TGTGCCAGCAGCCCGGGACCGAACTATGGCTACACCTTC.

This clone was seen a few times. V usage is TRBV5-4 and J usage is TRBJ2-2; TRBD1 matches 7 bases. The CDR3 runs 15 residues. After removal of 1 base from V and 4 bases from J, the junction contained 4 bases not matched to a gene. Germline V CDR1 and CDR2: SGHNT, YYREEE (reference sequence). The CDR3 DNA sequence: TGTGCCAGCAGCTTGAAGGGACAGCGCACCGGGGAGCTGTTTTTT. Translation gives CASSLKGQRTGELFF.

The chain employs TRBV7-9 and TRBJ1-6, with D maybe TRBD1 (6 bases). The germline V gene encodes CDR1 SEHNR and CDR2 FQNEAQ (reference sequence). The V and J ends lost 7 bases and 7 bases respectively, with 17 bases between them. There are 15 residues in the CDR3. CDR3 DNA: TGTGCCAGCACCCACGCCGGACAGCCAAATTCACCCCTCCACTTT. It yields the protein CASTHAGQPNSPLHF.

This clone was seen a handful of times. The chain has TRBV7-4 and TRBJ1-5; 9 bases align to TRBD1. CDR3 size: 16 residues. With V trimmed by 3 bases and J by 3 bases, 6 bases remained unmatched. Germline V gives CDR1 SGHVT, CDR2 SQSDAQ. The CDR3 is CASSFGGDRDNQPQHF. CDR3 sequence (DNA): TGTGCCAGCAGCTTCGGAGGGGACAGGGACAATCAGCCCCAGCATTTT.

The rearrangement uses TRBV6-1 and TRBJ1-2, with 7 bases identical to TRBD1. CDR1 and CDR2 (germline): MNHNS, SASEGT. Trimming cost V 11 bases and J 0 bases; bases outside gene matches: 6. CDR3 length: 13 amino acids. The CDR3 loop reads CACSRGANYGYTF. As DNA, the CDR3 is TGTGCCTGCTCCAGGGGGGCTAACTATGGCTACACCTTC.

The rearrangement links TRBV5-1 to TRBJ2-3, with a possible D match to TRBD1 (6 bases). This CDR3 spans 17 amino acids. The ends were cut back, 0 bases at V and 0 bases at J, with 14 bases in the middle. CDR1 and CDR2 (germline): SGHRS, YFSETQ. The CDR3 DNA sequence: TGCGCCAGCAGCTTGGTTCCTACAGGGACCAGCACAGATACGCAGTATTTT. Encoded protein: CASSLVPTGTSTDTQYF. Complete variable domain (other parts from reference TRBV5-1 and TRBJ2-3): KAGVTQTPRYLIKTRGQQVTLSCSPISGHRSVSWYQQTPGQGLQFLFEYFSETQRNKGNFPGRFSGRQFSNSRSEMNVSTLELGDSALYLCASSLVPTGTSTDTQYFGPGTRLTVL.